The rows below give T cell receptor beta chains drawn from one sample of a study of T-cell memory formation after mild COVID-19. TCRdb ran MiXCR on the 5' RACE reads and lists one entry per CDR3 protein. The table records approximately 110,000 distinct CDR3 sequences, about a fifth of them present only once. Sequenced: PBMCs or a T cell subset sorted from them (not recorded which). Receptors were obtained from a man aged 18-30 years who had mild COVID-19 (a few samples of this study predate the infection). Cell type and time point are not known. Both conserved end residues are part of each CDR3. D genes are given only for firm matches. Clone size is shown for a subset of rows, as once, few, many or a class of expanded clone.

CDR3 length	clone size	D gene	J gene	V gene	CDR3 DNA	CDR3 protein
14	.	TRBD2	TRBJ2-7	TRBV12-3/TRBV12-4	TGTGCCAGCAGTTTCACTAGCGGGGTAAACGAGCAGTACTTC	CASSFTSGVNEQYF
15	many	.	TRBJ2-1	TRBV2	TGTGCCAGCAGTGACCCGGGGATACTTTACAATGAGCAGTTCTTC	CASSDPGILYNEQFF
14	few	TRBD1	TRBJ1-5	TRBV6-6	TGTGCCAGCAGTTCGGGACAGGGGAATCAGCCCCAGCATTTT	CASSSGQGNQPQHF
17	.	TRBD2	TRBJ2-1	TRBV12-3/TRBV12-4	TGTGCCAGCAGTTTAAAAGCGGGGGAGGGTTGGGACAATGAGCAGTTCTTC	CASSLKAGEGWDNEQFF
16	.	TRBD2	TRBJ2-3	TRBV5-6	TGTGCCAGCAGATCCGGGACTAGCGGGAGCACAGATACGCAGTATTTT	CASRSGTSGSTDTQYF
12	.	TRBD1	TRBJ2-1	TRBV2	TGTGCCAGAGGGGGCAAATACAATGAGCAGTTCTTC	CARGGKYNEQFF
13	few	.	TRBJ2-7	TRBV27	TGTGCCAGCAGTTTACGCCAGGGCCACGAGCAGTACTTC	CASSLRQGHEQYF
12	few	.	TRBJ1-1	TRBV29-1	TGCAGCGTTGTCCTAAGGGGTTCTGAAGCTTTCTTT	CSVVLRGSEAFF
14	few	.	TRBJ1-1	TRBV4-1	TGCGCCAGCAGCCCCTTGGCCGCGAACACTGAAGCTTTCTTT	CASSPLAANTEAFF
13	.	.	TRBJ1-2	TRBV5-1	TGCGCCAGCAGCTTTGGGGGCCCCTCAGGCTACACCTTC	CASSFGGPSGYTF
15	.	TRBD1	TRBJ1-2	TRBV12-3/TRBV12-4	TGTGCCAGCACCCCAGGGACAGACCACTTAGATGGCTACACCTTC	CASTPGTDHLDGYTF
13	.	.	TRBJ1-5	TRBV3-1	TGTGCCAGCAGCCAGTGGGGGAACCAGCCCCAGCATTTT	CASSQWGNQPQHF
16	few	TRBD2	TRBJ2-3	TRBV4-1	TGCGCCAGCAGCCAAGATAGGCTAGCGGGAACAGATACGCAGTATTTT	CASSQDRLAGTDTQYF
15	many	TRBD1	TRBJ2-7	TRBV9	TGTGCCAGCAGCCCCCGGGACAGGCTAACCTACGAGCAGTACTTC	CASSPRDRLTYEQYF
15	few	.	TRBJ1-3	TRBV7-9	TGTGCCAGCAGTTCGGGCGGCGGTTCTGGAAACACCATATATTTT	CASSSGGGSGNTIYF
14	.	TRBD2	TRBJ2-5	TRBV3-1	TGTGCCAGCAGCCAAGATAGCGGGTACGGGTCCCAGTACTTC	CASSQDSGYGSQYF
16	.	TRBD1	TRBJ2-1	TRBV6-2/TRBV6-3	TGTGCCAGCAGCCTACGGGGGACAGGGAATCGTGGAAAGCAGTTCTTC	CASSLRGTGNRGKQFF
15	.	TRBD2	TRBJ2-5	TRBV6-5	TGTGCCAGCAGAACTAGCGGGGGGCTTCAAGAGACCCAGTACTTC	CASRTSGGLQETQYF
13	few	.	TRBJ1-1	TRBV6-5	TGTGCCAGCAGTTACTCCAGGGTGGCTGAAGCTTTCTTT	CASSYSRVAEAFF
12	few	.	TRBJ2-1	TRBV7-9	TGTGCCAGCAGCTTCGCGGGAACCGAGCAGTTCTTC	CASSFAGTEQFF
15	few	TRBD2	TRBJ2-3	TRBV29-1	TGCAGCGTCAAGGGACTAGCGGGAATCACAGATACGCAGTATTTT	CSVKGLAGITDTQYF
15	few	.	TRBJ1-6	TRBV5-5	TGTGCCAGCAGCTTGGAAATCTTTGGGAAATCACCCCTCCACTTT	CASSLEIFGKSPLHF
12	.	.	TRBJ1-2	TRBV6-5	TGTGCCAGCAAAGGGGCTAACTATGGCTACACCTTC	CASKGANYGYTF
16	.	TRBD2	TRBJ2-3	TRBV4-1	TGCGCCAGCAGCCAAGGGGCGGGGGGGATCACAGATACGCAGTATTTT	CASSQGAGGITDTQYF
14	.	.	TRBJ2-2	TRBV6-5	TGTGCCAGCAGTTACTCGGGGTTGGGCGGGGAGCTGTTTTTT	CASSYSGLGGELFF
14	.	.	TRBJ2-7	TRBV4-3	TGCGCCAGCAGCCAAGAGCGGGGCGCGGACGAGCAGTACTTC	CASSQERGADEQYF
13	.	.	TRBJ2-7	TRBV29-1	TGCAGCGTTGGGGAGGACTCGATCTACGAGCAGTACTTC	CSVGEDSIYEQYF
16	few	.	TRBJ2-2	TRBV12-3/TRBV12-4	TGTGCCAGCAGACCCCCCGGTCAGCGAAACACCGGGGAGCTGTTTTTT	CASRPPGQRNTGELFF
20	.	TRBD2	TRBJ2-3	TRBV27	TGTGCCAGTGGGTCGTCGACGACTAGCGGGGGGCTCTTGAACACAGATACGCAGTATTTT	CASGSSTTSGGLLNTDTQYF
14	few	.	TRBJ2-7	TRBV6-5	TGTGCCAGCAGTTCGGGCCCGGAGGTGAACGAGCAGTACTTC	CASSSGPEVNEQYF
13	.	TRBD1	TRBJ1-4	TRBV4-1	TGCGCCAGCAGCCAAGTTAAGGGGGCCGGACTGATTTTT	CASSQVKGAGLIF
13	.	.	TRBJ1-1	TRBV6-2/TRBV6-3	TGTGCCAGCTACGCCGTATCCGGGGCTGAAGCTTTCTTT	CASYAVSGAEAFF
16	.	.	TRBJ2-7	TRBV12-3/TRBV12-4	TGTGCCAGCAGTTTAGGTGACAGTCAACTTTCCTACGAGCAGTACTTC	CASSLGDSQLSYEQYF
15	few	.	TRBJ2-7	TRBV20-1	TGCAGTGCTAGAGATCACTTGCGGAGCTCCTACGAGCAGTACTTC	CSARDHLRSSYEQYF
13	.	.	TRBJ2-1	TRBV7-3	TGTGCCAGCAGCTCGGCGCAGGGCAATGAGCAGTTCTTC	CASSSAQGNEQFF
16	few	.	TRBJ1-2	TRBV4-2	TGTGCCAGCAGCCAAACTCCCCAGACACTTTCGCGGGGCTACACCTTC	CASSQTPQTLSRGYTF
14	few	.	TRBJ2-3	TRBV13	TGTGCCAGCAGCCCGGGACCGCGGGCAGATACGCAGTATTTT	CASSPGPRADTQYF
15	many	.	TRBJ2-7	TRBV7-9	TGTGCCAGCAGCTTAGCAGGGCCCTCCTCCTACGAGCAGTACTTC	CASSLAGPSSYEQYF
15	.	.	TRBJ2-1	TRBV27	TGTGCCAGCAGTTTGGCTGGGGACTCTGCAAGGGAGCAGTTCTTC	CASSLAGDSAREQFF
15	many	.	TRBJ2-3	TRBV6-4	TGTGCCAGCAGTGACAACGGGGGCGCCACAGATACGCAGTATTTT	CASSDNGGATDTQYF
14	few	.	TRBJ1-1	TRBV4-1	TGCGCCAGCAGCCAAGATATAGCGAACACTGAAGCTTTCTTT	CASSQDIANTEAFF
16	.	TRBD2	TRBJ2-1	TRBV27	TGTGCCAGCAGTCCGGGACTAGCGGGGGGGCTTAATGAGCAGTTCTTC	CASSPGLAGGLNEQFF
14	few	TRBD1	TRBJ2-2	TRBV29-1	TGCAGCGTCCATGGGACAGGGGTCACCGGGGAGCTGTTTTTT	CSVHGTGVTGELFF